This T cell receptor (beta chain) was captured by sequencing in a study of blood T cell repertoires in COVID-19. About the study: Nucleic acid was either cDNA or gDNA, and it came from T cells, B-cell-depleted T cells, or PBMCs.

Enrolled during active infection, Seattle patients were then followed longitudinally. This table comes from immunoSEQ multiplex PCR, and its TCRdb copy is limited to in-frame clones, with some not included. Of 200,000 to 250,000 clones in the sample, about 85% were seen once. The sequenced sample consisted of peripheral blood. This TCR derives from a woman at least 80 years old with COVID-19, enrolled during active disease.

CDR3 coding DNA: TGTGCCAGCAGTTTATCACGGGGGGAGGGCGAGCAGTACTTC. Protein: CASSLSRGEGEQYF. The V gene is TRBV27, the J gene TRBJ2-7; 7 bases map to TRBD2. The junction had 5 bases not matched to a gene; V was cut back by 0 bases and J by 6 bases. CDR3 size: 14 residues. Germline CDR1 and CDR2: MNHEY and SMNVEV (reference sequence).